A single T cell receptor (beta chain) is shown here with its context. Which antigen it targets is not known. No clone much larger than this one lies a single base away; base qualities are absent. CDR3 length: 16 amino acids, cysteine to phenylalanine. CDR3 DNA is the only sequence kept; it has 48 bases, read in frame from the first base. The germline V gene encodes CDR1 SGHTA and CDR2 FQGNSA. Relative to germline, V is missing 5 bases and J is missing 7 bases, with 14 bases of the junction outside any gene match. The data are from a study of shared clonotypes between healthy human individuals (dated by TCRdb to the early 2020s). About the full investigation: A few men and a couple of women, aged 18 to 49 years, made up the cohort. To estimate repertoire size and how much clonotypes are shared between individuals, the study performed deep sequencing of blood TCR repertoires from a few healthy adults. To increase sequencing depth and limit assay-specific biases, different laboratories used diverse techniques to prepare libraries and sequence TCR repertoires. Each donor's leukapheresis produced roughly between roughly 0.94 and 9.5 billion PBMCs. Overall results and qualifications from the work: Sampling was restricted to blood, and TCR repertoires in tissue are likely to differ from TCR repertoires in blood. Because the study included a small number of donors, the genetic and exposure-history diversity represented was limited. Pairwise subsampling indicated that sequencing depth was expected to affect the degree of clonotype sharing among donors.

TCR CDR3 regions were amplified from genomic DNA by multiplex PCR using the deep immunoSEQ assay. For each cell subset, the extracted genomic DNA was distributed evenly across all wells of several immunoSEQ 96-well plates, and each plate served as one replicate. Each replicate PCR for unsorted PBMC received 300 to 350 ng genomic DNA, equal to 25,000 to 30,000 T cell genomes. Unsorted PBMC genomic DNA was sequenced across ten immunoSEQ deep assay plates. The purified libraries were quantified using a Qubit 3.0 fluorometer, sized with a Bioanalyzer 2100, and then quantified again using the KAPA Library Quantification kit. Each immunoSEQ 96-well plate was sequenced on its own single-read 150-cycle Illumina NextSeq 550 flow cell. Regarding the original processing steps: Because the immunoSEQ output included only junctional sequences and no quality scores, the filtering could not be the same as the filtering used for full-length reads. To assign V/J genes and CDR3, sequences were annotated using PyIR, a Python wrapper for IgBLAST v1.9, with IMGT germline references. Reads were removed for weak V/J assignments (E-value above 1e-6), missing CDR3, stop codons, out-of-frame junctions, or ambiguous translated residues. V3J clonotypes were defined as sequences sharing an identical inferred V gene, J gene, and CDR3 amino acid sequence. The percentage overlap between two repertoires was calculated by dividing the number of shared unique clonotypes by the size of the smaller repertoire. Repertoire richness was assessed with RTK rarefaction, the Chao1 estimator, and Recon v2.1 estimates of unobserved clonotypes. The clones in this table, taken by TCRdb from immuneACCESS, are in-frame only. Not every clone is retained; where verified, under half of the shortfall comes from an unresolved V gene, and the cause of the rest is unknown. V and J calls and clone size are copied from that table; D and trimming were computed from the DNA. Counted in this sample were about half a million clones; 60% to 80% of them appeared once. The leading ten clones occupy around 12% of the sample.

Healthy HIV-negative adults with no recently reported acute infections or vaccinations were included as donors. Only Caucasian adults living in Nashville, Tennessee, USA were represented among the donors. For unsorted samples, some 87 million PBMCs were counted, and genomic DNA was extracted using the QIAamp DNA Blood Mini kit. Blood was obtained by leukapheresis, after which PBMCs were separated by Ficoll-Histopaque density gradient centrifugation and cryopreserved in liquid nitrogen vapor phase. The chain couples TRBV7-2 to TRBJ2-3, with 8 bases aligning to TRBD2. The TCR sequence derives from a woman between 40 and 50 years old in good health. Some clones in this sample may be carry-over from other donors' samples. The specimen sequenced was PBMCs. The CDR3: CASSQTIAGRRYTQYF. The nucleotide sequence is TGTGCCAGCAGCCAGACCATAGCGGGACGGAGGTATACGCAGTATTTT.